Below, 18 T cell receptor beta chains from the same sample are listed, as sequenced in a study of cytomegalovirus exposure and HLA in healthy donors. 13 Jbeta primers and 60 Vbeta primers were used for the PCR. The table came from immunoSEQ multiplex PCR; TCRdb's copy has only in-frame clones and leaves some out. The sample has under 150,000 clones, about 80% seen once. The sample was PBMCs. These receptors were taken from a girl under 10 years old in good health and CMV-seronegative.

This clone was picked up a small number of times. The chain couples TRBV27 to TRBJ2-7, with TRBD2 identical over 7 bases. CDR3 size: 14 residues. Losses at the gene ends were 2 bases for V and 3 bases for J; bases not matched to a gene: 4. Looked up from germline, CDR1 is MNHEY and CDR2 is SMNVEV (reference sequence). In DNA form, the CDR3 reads TGTGCCAGCAGTTTACGGGACTACCTCTACGAGCAGTACTTC. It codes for CASSLRDYLYEQYF.

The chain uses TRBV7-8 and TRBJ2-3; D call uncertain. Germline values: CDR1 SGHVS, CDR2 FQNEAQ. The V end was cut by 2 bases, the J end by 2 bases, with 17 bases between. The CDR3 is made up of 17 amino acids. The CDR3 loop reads CASSLLSTLLYTDTQYF. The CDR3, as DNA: TGTGCCAGCAGCTTACTATCAACCCTACTCTACACAGATACGCAGTATTTT.

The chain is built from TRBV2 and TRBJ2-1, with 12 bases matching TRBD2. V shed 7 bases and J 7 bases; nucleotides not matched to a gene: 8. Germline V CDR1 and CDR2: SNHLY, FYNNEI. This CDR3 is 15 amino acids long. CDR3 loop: CASTLLAGGKNEQFF. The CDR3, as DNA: TGTGCCAGCACCCTACTAGCGGGAGGAAAGAATGAGCAGTTCTTC.

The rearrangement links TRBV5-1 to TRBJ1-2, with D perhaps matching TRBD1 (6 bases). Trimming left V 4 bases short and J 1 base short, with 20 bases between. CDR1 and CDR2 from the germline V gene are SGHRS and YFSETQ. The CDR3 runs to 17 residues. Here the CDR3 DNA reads TGCGCCAGCAGCGTCGTAATTACAGGGCGCAATAACTATGGCTACACCTTC. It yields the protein CASSVVITGRNNYGYTF.

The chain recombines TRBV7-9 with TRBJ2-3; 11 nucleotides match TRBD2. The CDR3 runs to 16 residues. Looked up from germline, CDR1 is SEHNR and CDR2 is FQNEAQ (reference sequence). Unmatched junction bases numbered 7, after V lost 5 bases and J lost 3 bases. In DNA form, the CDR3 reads TGTGCCAGCAGCCAGACTAGCGGGACTGGGACAGATACGCAGTATTTT. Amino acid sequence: CASSQTSGTGTDTQYF.

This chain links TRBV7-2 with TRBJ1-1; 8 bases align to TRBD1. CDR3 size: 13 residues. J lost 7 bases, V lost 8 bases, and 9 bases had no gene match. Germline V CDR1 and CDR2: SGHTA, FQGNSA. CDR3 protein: CASGTQGAGEAFF. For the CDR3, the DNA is TGTGCCAGCGGGACCCAGGGGGCCGGTGAAGCTTTCTTT.

CDR3 region: CASSETRNSNQPQHF. The CDR3 DNA follows: TGTGCCAGCAGTGAAACACGTAATAGCAATCAGCCCCAGCATTTT. V and J are TRBV6-1 and TRBJ1-5; unclear D gene. The V gene lost 2 bases and the J gene lost 0 bases, with 8 bases spanning the gap. Germline CDR1 and CDR2: MNHNS and SASEGT. This CDR3 spans 15 amino acids.

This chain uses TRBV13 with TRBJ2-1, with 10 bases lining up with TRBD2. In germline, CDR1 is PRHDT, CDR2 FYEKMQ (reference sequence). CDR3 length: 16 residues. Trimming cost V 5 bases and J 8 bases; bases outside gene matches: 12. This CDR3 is CASSPRGSGGAHEQFF. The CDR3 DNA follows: TGTGCCAGCAGCCCGAGGGGGAGCGGGGGGGCCCATGAGCAGTTCTTC. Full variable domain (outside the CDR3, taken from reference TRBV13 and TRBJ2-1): AAGVIQSPRHLIKEKRETATLKCYPIPRHDTVYWYQQGPGQDPQFLISFYEKMQSDKGSIPDRFSAQQFSDYHSELNMSSLELGDSALYFCASSPRGSGGAHEQFFGPGTRLTVL.

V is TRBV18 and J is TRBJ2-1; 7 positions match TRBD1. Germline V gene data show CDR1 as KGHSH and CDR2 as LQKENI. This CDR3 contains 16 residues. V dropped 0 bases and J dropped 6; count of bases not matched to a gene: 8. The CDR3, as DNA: TGTGCCAGCTCACCACCGAAAGGGGGCGATCTCAATGAGCAGTTCTTC. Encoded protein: CASSPPKGGDLNEQFF.

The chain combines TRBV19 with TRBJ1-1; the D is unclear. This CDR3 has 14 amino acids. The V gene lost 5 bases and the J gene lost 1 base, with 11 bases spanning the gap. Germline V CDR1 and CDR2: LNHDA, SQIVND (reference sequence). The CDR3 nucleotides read TGTGCCAGTAGTTTCCGAGACTCGAACACTGAAGCTTTCTTT. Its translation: CASSFRDSNTEAFF.

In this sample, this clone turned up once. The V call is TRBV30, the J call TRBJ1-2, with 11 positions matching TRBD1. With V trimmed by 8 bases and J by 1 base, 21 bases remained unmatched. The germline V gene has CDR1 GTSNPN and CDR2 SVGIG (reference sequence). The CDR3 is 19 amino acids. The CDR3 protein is CARLQSPGDRGEVNYGYTF. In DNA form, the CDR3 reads TGTGCCCGTCTCCAGAGTCCGGGGGACAGGGGGGAAGTTAACTATGGCTACACCTTC.

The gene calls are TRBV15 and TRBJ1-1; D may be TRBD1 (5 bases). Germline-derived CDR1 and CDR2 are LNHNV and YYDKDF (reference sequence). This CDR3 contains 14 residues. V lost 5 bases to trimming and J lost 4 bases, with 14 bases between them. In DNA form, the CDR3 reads TGTGCCACCAGCGGAAGACTAGACAGCACTGAAGCTTTCTTT. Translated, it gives CATSGRLDSTEAFF.

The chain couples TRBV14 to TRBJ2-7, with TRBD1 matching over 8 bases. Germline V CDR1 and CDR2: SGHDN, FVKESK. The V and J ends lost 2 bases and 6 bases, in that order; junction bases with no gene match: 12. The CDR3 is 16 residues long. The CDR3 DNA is TGTGCCAGCAGCCAAAGAATCGGGACAGGAGGTCTCGAGCAGTACTTC. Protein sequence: CASSQRIGTGGLEQYF.

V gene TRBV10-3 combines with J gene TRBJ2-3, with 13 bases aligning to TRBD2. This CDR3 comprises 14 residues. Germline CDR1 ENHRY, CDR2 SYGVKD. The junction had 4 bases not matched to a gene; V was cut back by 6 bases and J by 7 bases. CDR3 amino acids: CAISRTSGSHTQYF. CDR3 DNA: TGTGCCATCAGCCGGACTAGCGGGAGTCATACGCAGTATTTT.

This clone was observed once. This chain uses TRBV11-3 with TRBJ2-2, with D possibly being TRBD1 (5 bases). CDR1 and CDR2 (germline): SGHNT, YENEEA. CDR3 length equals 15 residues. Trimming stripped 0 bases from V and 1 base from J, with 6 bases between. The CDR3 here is CASSLDGQNTGELFF. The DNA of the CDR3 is TGTGCCAGCAGCTTAGACGGACAGAACACCGGGGAGCTGTTTTTT.

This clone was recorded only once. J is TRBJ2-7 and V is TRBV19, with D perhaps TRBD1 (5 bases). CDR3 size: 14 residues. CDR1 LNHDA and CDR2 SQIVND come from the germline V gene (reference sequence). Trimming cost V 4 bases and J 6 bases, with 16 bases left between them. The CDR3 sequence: CASSKGWTNGEQYF. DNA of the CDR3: TGTGCCAGTAGTAAGGGGTGGACAAACGGCGAGCAGTACTTC.

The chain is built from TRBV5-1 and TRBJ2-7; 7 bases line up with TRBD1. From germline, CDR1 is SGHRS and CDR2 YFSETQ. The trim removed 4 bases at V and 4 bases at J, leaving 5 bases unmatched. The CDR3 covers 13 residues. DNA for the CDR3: TGCGCCAGCAGCAGGGACAGCCCATACGAGCAGTACTTC. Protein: CASSRDSPYEQYF.

The CDR3 DNA reads as TGTGCCAGCAGTGAGGGTAGGCGGGAGGGGTTGGGGAATGAGCAGTTCTTC. Translated: CASSEGRREGLGNEQFF. This sequence joins TRBV6-1 and TRBJ2-1, with TRBD2 identical over 9 bases. The CDR3 contains 17 residues. V gave up 3 bases and J gave up 7 bases; unmatched junction bases: 13. CDR1 MNHNS and CDR2 SASEGT come from the germline V gene.